The T cell receptor beta chain described here comes from a study of blood T cell repertoires in COVID-19. About the study: The United States, Italy and Spain were the sources of the acute and convalescent COVID-19 samples. T cells, B-cell-depleted T cells, or PBMCs provided the cDNA or gDNA that served as material.

Per the original data handling: Estimated nucleated cell counts came from reference gene primer amplification. Sequenced by immunoSEQ multiplex PCR; TCRdb stores in-frame clones only, minus some. D and trimming were read from the DNA, whereas the V and J calls and clone size are those reported in that table. The repertoire consists of around 180,000 clones, with around 86% occurring once and the leading ten covering under 3.5%. With 8 bases removed from V and 0 bases from J, the gap between germline ends came to 14 bases. The CDR3 loop spans 15 amino acids. CDR1 is SGHTA, CDR2 FQGNSA, per germline. The sample taken for sequencing was peripheral blood. This receptor was identified in a woman between 25 and 40 years old with active or convalescent COVID-19. The chain employs TRBV7-2 and TRBJ2-1; D unresolved. CDR3 protein: CASQIDRSSYNEQFF. The CDR3 DNA reads TGTGCCAGCCAGATCGACCGGAGCTCCTACAATGAGCAGTTCTTC.